These 25 T cell receptor beta chains were sequenced from one sample in a study of Ad26.COV2.S vaccination and SARS-CoV-2 variants. Treatment denoted: about 20 received Ad26.COV2.S at low or high dose, single or two shots; five or six received placebo; per-sample allocation not given. It was on day 63 after the first vaccine or placebo injection that samples were taken. TCRdb's copy holds only in-frame clones and misses some; the assay was immunoSEQ multiplex PCR. This table holds 200,000 to 300,000 clones, approximately 88% found once. The sequenced sample was peripheral blood, obtained in a trial of Ad26.COV2.S vaccine versus placebo. All receptors come from a person aged 18-65 years who received the Ad26.COV2.S COVID-19 vaccine or a placebo.

The rearrangement uses TRBV11-2 and TRBJ2-7, with TRBD2 identical over 14 bases. V lost 5 bases and J lost 2; bases outside the gene matches: 8. CDR1 SGHAT and CDR2 FQNNGV come from the germline V gene. The CDR3 length is 17 residues. The CDR3 sequence is CASSAPGTSGGTYEQYF. CDR3 DNA: TGTGCCAGCAGCGCACCCGGGACTAGCGGGGGTACCTACGAGCAGTACTTC.

The chain employs TRBV5-5 and TRBJ1-4; a possible D gene is TRBD1 (6 bases). V was clipped by 2 bases and J by 8 bases, with 16 bases between them. CDR3 length equals 15 residues. Germline lookup yields CDR1 SGHKS and CDR2 YYEKEE (reference sequence). The CDR3 DNA is TGTGCCAGCAGCTTTGCCTCTGGACAGAAGGAAAAACTGTTTTTT. Protein product: CASSFASGQKEKLFF.

This chain links TRBV25-1 with TRBJ1-2, with D unresolved. This CDR3 region has 13 residues. The germline V and J ends were trimmed by 1 base and 4 bases, with 7 bases remaining between them. Germline V gene data show CDR1 as MGHDK and CDR2 as SYGVNS. DNA of the CDR3: TGTGCCAGCAGTGAATTTACAGCCTATGGCTACACCTTC. Translation: CASSEFTAYGYTF.

This chain links TRBV7-2 with TRBJ1-2; unclear D gene. The CDR3 runs to 16 residues. Germline values: CDR1 SGHTA, CDR2 FQGNSA. The V gene lost 5 bases and the J gene lost 4 bases, with 20 bases spanning the gap. The CDR3 bases are TGTGCCAGCAGCCCCCTCGGATGGTCCGCAACCTATGGCTACACCTTC. Translation gives CASSPLGWSATYGYTF.

The chain joins TRBV5-6 to TRBJ1-3, with a weak D call TRBD1 (5 bases). Germline V CDR1 and CDR2: SGHDT, YYEEEE. The CDR3 is 14 amino acids. V lost 3 bases to trimming and J lost 4 bases, with 11 bases between them. CDR3 sequence reads: CASSSRTSGNTIYF. CDR3 DNA sequence: TGTGCCAGCAGCTCGCGGACATCCGGAAACACCATATATTTT.

The rearrangement uses TRBV7-9 and TRBJ2-5, with 7 bases matching TRBD1. V shed 5 bases and J 5 bases; nucleotides not matched to a gene: 14. The CDR3 consists of 16 residues. The germline V gene encodes CDR1 SEHNR and CDR2 FQNEAQ (reference sequence). The CDR3 nucleotides read TGTGCCAGCAGCCCACCCCGGGGCCAGGGGGTGGAGACCCAGTACTTC. Its protein product is CASSPPRGQGVETQYF.

This clone was counted once. The J gene is TRBJ2-4, the V gene TRBV3-1 (or the pseudogene TRBV3-2); D gene ambiguous. The CDR3 extends over 14 amino acids. Germline assignment: CDR1 LGHDT and CDR2 YNNKEL (reference sequence). Trimming removed 4 bases from V and 3 bases from J, with 10 bases in between. CDR3 sequence: CASSPGSIKNIQYF. CDR3 sequence (DNA): TGTGCCAGCAGCCCTGGCAGTATCAAAAACATTCAGTACTTC.

The chain links TRBV11-2 to TRBJ2-1, with 8 nucleotides matching TRBD2. V was pared by 4 bases and J by 5 bases, with 16 bases of the junction left unmatched. CDR1 is SGHAT and CDR2 is FQNNGV in the germline V gene. The CDR3 loop spans 18 amino acids. Written as DNA, the CDR3 is TGTGCCAGCAGCTCGCTTCGCGGGGCTAGCGGGCGTCACAATGAGCAGTTCTTC. It codes for CASSSLRGASGRHNEQFF.

The chain couples TRBV2 to TRBJ1-2, with TRBD1 identical over 7 bases. V lost 11 bases and J lost 8; bases outside the gene matches: 14. The CDR3 extends over 13 amino acids. CDR1 SNHLY and CDR2 FYNNEI come from the germline V gene. This chain's CDR3 is CAGHRGVVIGYTF. CDR3 bases: TGTGCCGGCCACAGGGGAGTAGTTATAGGCTACACCTTC.

V and J are TRBV5-6 and TRBJ1-5, with a tentative D call TRBD1 (6 bases). CDR1 is SGHDT, CDR2 YYEEEE, per germline. The CDR3 is 17 residues long. V lost 1 base to trimming and J lost 0 bases, with 14 bases between them. The CDR3 loop reads CASSLTGKLYSNQPQHF. The CDR3 DNA is TGTGCCAGCAGCTTGACAGGGAAATTATATAGCAATCAGCCCCAGCATTTT.

The chain carries TRBV7-3 and TRBJ2-3, with 9 bases aligning to TRBD2. This CDR3 spans 14 amino acids. Per germline, CDR1 SGHTA and CDR2 FQGTGA. J was trimmed by 4 bases and V by 2 bases; bases with no gene match: 1. The CDR3 region has the DNA TGTGCCAGCAGCTTAGCGGGAGGGGCAGATACGCAGTATTTT. Protein product: CASSLAGGADTQYF.

The rearrangement links TRBV30 to TRBJ2-2, with 10 nucleotides matching TRBD1. CDR3 length equals 13 residues. Germline values: CDR1 GTSNPN, CDR2 SVGIG (reference sequence). J was trimmed by 6 bases and V by 4 bases; bases with no gene match: 2. This CDR3 is CAWTGQGSGELFF. In DNA form, the CDR3 reads TGTGCCTGGACGGGACAGGGGTCCGGGGAGCTGTTTTTT. The full variable domain, in which reference TRBV30 and TRBJ2-2 provide the parts outside the CDR3, is SQTIHQWPATLVQPVGSPLSLECTVEGTSNPNLYWYRQAAGRGLQLLFYSVGIGQISSEVPQNLSASRPQDRQFILSSKKLLLSDSGFYLCAWTGQGSGELFFGEGSRLTVL.

The V call is TRBV30, the J call TRBJ1-4; 7 bases are shared with TRBD1. The ends lost 2 bases at V and 8 bases at J; junction bases unmatched: 8. The CDR3 runs to 14 residues. Germline V gene data show CDR1 as GTSNPN and CDR2 as SVGIG (reference sequence). The CDR3 is CAWSRAGGREKLFF. CDR3 DNA: TGTGCCTGGAGTAGGGCAGGGGGTAGAGAAAAACTGTTTTTT.

The genes are TRBV6-1 and TRBJ1-2; D is uncertain. Germline CDR1 and CDR2: MNHNS and SASEGT. Trimming left V 0 bases short and J 7 bases short, with 12 bases between. CDR3 length equals 14 residues. In DNA form, the CDR3 reads TGTGCCAGCAGTGAAGCACCCGGGCGGGCTGGCTACACCTTC. Its protein product is CASSEAPGRAGYTF.

V gene TRBV24-1 combines with J gene TRBJ1-2; D is possibly TRBD1 (6 bases). This CDR3 contains 12 residues. Per germline, CDR1 KGHDR and CDR2 SFDVKD. Trimming removed 10 bases from V and 8 bases from J, with 16 bases in between. CDR3 nucleotide sequence: TGTGCCACGGCCGGGACAATAAGCGGCTACACCTTC. Amino acids: CATAGTISGYTF.

This chain joins TRBV9 and TRBJ2-7, with D hard to call. This CDR3 is 15 amino acids long. From germline, CDR1 is SGDLS and CDR2 YYNGEE. V lost 0 bases and J lost 5, with 15 bases in between. CDR3 in amino acids: CASSVAPVLGNEQYF. The CDR3 coding sequence is TGTGCCAGCAGCGTAGCTCCAGTCCTGGGGAACGAGCAGTACTTC.

Written as DNA, the CDR3 is TGTGCCAGCAGTTACGCGAGTAAGACAGGTCGCGCCACTGAAGCTTTCTTT. This encodes CASSYASKTGRATEAFF. The chain couples TRBV6-2 or TRBV6-3 to TRBJ1-1, with D possibly being TRBD1 (6 bases). CDR3 length: 17 amino acids. Germline V gives CDR1 MNHEY, CDR2 SVGEGT. Trimming shortened V by 2 bases and J by 4 bases, and 20 bases separated the two germline ends.

The genes are TRBV19 and TRBJ2-7; 11 nucleotides align to TRBD1. Unmatched junction bases numbered 3, after V lost 5 bases and J lost 3 bases. In germline, CDR1 is LNHDA, CDR2 SQIVND (reference sequence). The CDR3 sequence is 14 residues long. This CDR3 reads CASSPGTGGYEQYF. The CDR3 DNA sequence: TGTGCCAGTAGTCCCGGGACAGGGGGCTACGAGCAGTACTTC.

In DNA, the CDR3 is TGTGCCAGCAGCGGGCTAAACAATGAGCAGTTCTTC. Translating gives CASSGLNNEQFF. This chain links TRBV6-2 or TRBV6-3 with TRBJ2-1; D unresolved. V lost 6 bases and J lost 5, with 8 bases in between. Germline values: CDR1 MNHEY, CDR2 SVGEGT. This CDR3 is built from 12 residues.

The chain recombines TRBV19 with TRBJ2-7; a weak D match, TRBD2 (6 bases). Germline CDR1 reads LNHDA; CDR2 reads SQIVND (reference sequence). The germline V and J ends were trimmed by 6 bases and 5 bases, with 17 bases remaining between them. The CDR3 is 14 amino acids. CDR3 coding DNA: TGTGCCAGTAGCACAACCCTGGGGGGTCACGAGCAGTACTTC. Amino acid sequence: CASSTTLGGHEQYF.

This clone has only one observation. The V call is TRBV3-1 (or the pseudogene TRBV3-2), the J call TRBJ1-1, with no clear D. The ends were cut back, 2 bases at V and 0 bases at J, with 1 base in the middle. Germline lookup yields CDR1 LGHDT and CDR2 YNNKEL (reference sequence). This CDR3 comprises 12 residues. The CDR3 DNA reads as TGTGCCAGCAGCCAATTGAACACTGAAGCTTTCTTT. This codes for CASSQLNTEAFF.

The chain joins TRBV7-2 to TRBJ2-3; the D gene is possibly TRBD2 (6 bases). The CDR3 covers 14 residues. Germline V gene sequence: CDR1 SGHTA, CDR2 FQGNSA. Trimming pared 7 bases from V and 3 bases from J, leaving 14 bases between. CDR3 sequence: CASMLGTLTDTQYF. The CDR3 region has the DNA TGTGCCAGCATGCTCGGGACTTTGACAGATACGCAGTATTTT.

V and J are TRBV28 and TRBJ2-1; possibly TRBD1 or TRBD2 for D (7 bases each). CDR1 MDHEN and CDR2 SYDVKM come from the germline V gene. Trimming removed 8 bases from V and 4 bases from J, with 15 bases in between. There are 14 residues in the CDR3. CDR3 sequence reads: CASRGDRLYNEQFF. The CDR3 bases are TGTGCCAGCCGGGGGGACAGACTTTACAATGAGCAGTTCTTC. Together with reference TRBV28 and TRBJ2-1, the CDR3 gives the full variable domain: DVKVTQSSRYLVKRTGEKVFLECVQDMDHENMFWYRQDPGLGLRLIYFSYDVKMKEKGDIPEGYSVSREKKERFSLILESASTNQTSMYLCASRGDRLYNEQFFGPGTRLTVL.

The gene calls are TRBV28 and TRBJ2-5; D could derive from TRBD1 or TRBD2 (5 bases each). Trimming took 4 bases from V and 0 from J, leaving 15 bases between them. CDR1 is MDHEN and CDR2 is SYDVKM in the germline V gene. There are 16 residues in the CDR3. The CDR3 here is CASSSPRQRYQETQYF. The CDR3 nucleotides are TGTGCCAGCAGTTCACCTCGACAGCGGTACCAAGAGACCCAGTACTTC.

The chain combines TRBV5-1 with TRBJ2-1, with 10 bases that match TRBD2. The junction had 3 bases not matched to a gene; V was cut back by 5 bases and J by 4 bases. The germline V gene encodes CDR1 SGHRS and CDR2 YFSETQ. This CDR3 is 14 amino acids long. The CDR3 here is CASRVTSGYNEQFF. CDR3 DNA: TGCGCCAGCAGGGTGACTAGCGGGTACAATGAGCAGTTCTTC. Combining the CDR3 with reference TRBV5-1 and TRBJ2-1 gives the whole variable domain KAGVTQTPRYLIKTRGQQVTLSCSPISGHRSVSWYQQTPGQGLQFLFEYFSETQRNKGNFPGRFSGRQFSNSRSEMNVSTLELGDSALYLCASRVTSGYNEQFFGPGTRLTVL.